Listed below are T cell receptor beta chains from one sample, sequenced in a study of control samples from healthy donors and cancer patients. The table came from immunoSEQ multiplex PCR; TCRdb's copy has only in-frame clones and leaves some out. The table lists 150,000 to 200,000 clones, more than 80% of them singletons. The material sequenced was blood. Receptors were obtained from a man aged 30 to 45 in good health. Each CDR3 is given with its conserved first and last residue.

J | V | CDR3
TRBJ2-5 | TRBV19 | CASSTWGEETQYF
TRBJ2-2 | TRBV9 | CASSPGQNTGELFF
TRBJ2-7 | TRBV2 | CASMDTPRSSYEQYF
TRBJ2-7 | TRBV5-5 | CASSFGRGYSYEQYF
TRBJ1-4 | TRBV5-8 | CASSLAGVGDEKLFF
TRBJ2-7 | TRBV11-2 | CASSDSGQVSYEQYF
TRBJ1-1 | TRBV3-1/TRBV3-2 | CASSRSVGTEAFF
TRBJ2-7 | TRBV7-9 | CASRAPGAPLYEQYF
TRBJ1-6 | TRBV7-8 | CASSLGQVANSPLHF
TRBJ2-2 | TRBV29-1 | CSVEGRYDTGELFF
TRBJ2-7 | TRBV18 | CASSPRDRISYEQYF
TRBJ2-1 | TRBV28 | CASSQRTGVYNEQFF
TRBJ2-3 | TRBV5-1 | CASSPSPSTDTQYF
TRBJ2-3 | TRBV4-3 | CASSRLAGTDTQYF
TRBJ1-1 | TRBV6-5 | CASRPGMSFREAFF
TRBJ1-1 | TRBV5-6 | CASSIQPTGWTEAFF
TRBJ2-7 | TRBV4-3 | CASSRVGGGPNEQYF
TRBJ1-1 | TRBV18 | CASSPQGVRAEAFF
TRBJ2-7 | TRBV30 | CAWTGREEQYF
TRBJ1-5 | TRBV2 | CASLGADQPQHF
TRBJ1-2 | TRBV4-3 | CASSQETGGGYGYTF
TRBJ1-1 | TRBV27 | CASSLVTGGGNTEAFF
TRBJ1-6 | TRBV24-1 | CATSDFGQARNSPLHF
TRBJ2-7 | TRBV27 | CASSLLGLAGRLEQYF
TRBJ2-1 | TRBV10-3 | CAISGGDEQFF
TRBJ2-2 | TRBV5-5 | CASSPGLAGDGTGELFF
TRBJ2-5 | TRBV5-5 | CASSSGAQETQYF
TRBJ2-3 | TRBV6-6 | CASSLGTPLTLTSTDTQYF
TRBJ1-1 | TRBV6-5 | CASSLGTYTEAFF
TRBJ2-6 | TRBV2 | CASSGLAGGSSSGANVLTF
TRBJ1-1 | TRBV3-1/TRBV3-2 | CASSPGQNKAFF
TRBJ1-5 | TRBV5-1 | CASSLGPISNQPQHF
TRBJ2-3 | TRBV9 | CASSSNHGGARGTDTQYF
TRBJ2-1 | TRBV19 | CASSILAGGVNEQFF